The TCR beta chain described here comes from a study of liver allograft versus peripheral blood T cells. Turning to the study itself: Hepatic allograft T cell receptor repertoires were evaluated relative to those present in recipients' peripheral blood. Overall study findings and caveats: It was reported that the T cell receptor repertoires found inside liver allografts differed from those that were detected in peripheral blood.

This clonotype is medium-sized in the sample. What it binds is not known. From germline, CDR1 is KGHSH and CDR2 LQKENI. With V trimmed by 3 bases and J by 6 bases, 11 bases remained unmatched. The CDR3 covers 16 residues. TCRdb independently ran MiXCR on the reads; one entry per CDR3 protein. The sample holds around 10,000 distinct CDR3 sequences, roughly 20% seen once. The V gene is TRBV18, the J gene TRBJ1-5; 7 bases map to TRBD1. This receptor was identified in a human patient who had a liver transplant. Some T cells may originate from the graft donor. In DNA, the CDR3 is TGTGCCAGCTCACCCCTACCCGGACAGGCCGGTCAGCCCCAGCATTTT. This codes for CASSPLPGQAGQPQHF.